The clone carrying this T cell receptor (beta chain) came up many times. This sample was included in a study of Graves' ophthalmopathy and Graves' hyperthyroidism. If patients had other autoimmune diseases, uncontrolled infections, pregnancy or lactation, they were excluded. Using RNA transcripts, the TCR beta CDR3 regions were amplified. Second-round multiplex PCR came after a first-round RT-PCR that employed HTBI primers. TCRdb used MiXCR to reprocess the multiplex PCR reads, holding one entry per CDR3 protein. The sample lists roughly 610,000 distinct CDR3 sequences; 22% were seen once. The clonotype was recovered from a young woman with stable Graves' hyperthyroidism. Some clones in this sample may be carry-over from other donors' samples. Sequences were obtained from peripheral blood.

CDR3 in DNA: TGCGCCAGCAGCCTTACGGGACAGACTTACACTGAAGCTTTCTTT. Translation gives CASSLTGQTYTEAFF. The chain has TRBV4-1 and TRBJ1-1, with 7 bases that match TRBD1. The CDR3 consists of 15 residues. Germline loops: CDR1 MGHRA, CDR2 YSYEKL. Unmatched junction bases numbered 8, after V lost 4 bases and J lost 3 bases.